A selection of T cell receptor beta chains follows, all from one sample in a study of T-cell memory formation after mild COVID-19. TCRdb independently ran MiXCR on the 5' RACE reads; one entry per CDR3 protein. The table includes about 390,000 distinct CDR3 sequences, 20% to 25% detected once. Sequenced: PBMCs or a T cell subset sorted from them (not recorded which). The receptor source for this set is an adult woman who had mild COVID-19 (a few samples of this study predate the infection). Cell type and time point are not known. CDR3s include the opening cysteine and the closing phenylalanine or tryptophan. A D gene is named only where the DNA matches it firmly. The size of a clone is reported for some rows only, either as once, few or many, or as a class for expanded clones.

CDR3: CACTGRGIDEQYF; DNA: TGTGCCTGCACGGGACGGGGAATAGACGAGCAGTACTTC; V: TRBV30; size: .; J: TRBJ2-7; length: 13; D: .
CDR3: CASSVAPGSTEAFF; DNA: TGTGCCAGCAGCGTAGCTCCGGGATCCACTGAAGCTTTCTTT; V: TRBV9; size: few; J: TRBJ1-1; length: 14; D: .
CDR3: CASSLTRLGSDTQYF; DNA: TGTGCCAGCAGCTTAACAAGGCTAGGGAGTGATACGCAGTATTTT; V: TRBV11-3; size: once; J: TRBJ2-3; length: 15; D: .
CDR3: CSARGSGRASSEQFF; DNA: TGCAGTGCTAGAGGAAGCGGGAGGGCCAGTAGCGAGCAGTTCTTC; V: TRBV20-1; size: .; J: TRBJ2-1; length: 15; D: TRBD2
CDR3: CASSPDTGINQPQHF; DNA: TGCGCCAGCAGCCCCGACACGGGGATCAATCAGCCCCAGCATTTT; V: TRBV5-1; size: .; J: TRBJ1-5; length: 15; D: .
CDR3: CASSKQRRSRKSNQPQHF; DNA: TGTGCCAGCAGCAAACAAAGAAGAAGCAGGAAAAGCAATCAGCCCCAGCATTTT; V: TRBV21-1; size: few; J: TRBJ1-5; length: 18; D: .
CDR3: CGAGTGGQETQYF; DNA: TGTGGAGCCGGGACAGGGGGCCAAGAGACCCAGTACTTC; V: TRBV19; size: .; J: TRBJ2-5; length: 13; D: TRBD1
CDR3: CASSPYDGGAFF; DNA: TGTGCCAGCAGCCCGTATGACGGGGGGGCTTTCTTT; V: TRBV9; size: few; J: TRBJ1-1; length: 12; D: .
CDR3: CASSRDRVDGYTF; DNA: TGTGCCAGCAGCCGGGACAGGGTAGATGGCTACACCTTC; V: TRBV7-6; size: few; J: TRBJ1-2; length: 13; D: TRBD1
CDR3: CASSDRGRGTEAFF; DNA: TGTGCCAGCAGTGATCGGGGACGTGGCACTGAAGCTTTCTTT; V: TRBV6-1; size: .; J: TRBJ1-1; length: 14; D: .
CDR3: CASSTSGGGQDYGYTF; DNA: TGTGCCAGCAGCACTAGCGGCGGGGGGCAGGATTATGGCTACACCTTC; V: TRBV7-2; size: .; J: TRBJ1-2; length: 16; D: .
CDR3: CSVEVSMNTEAFF; DNA: TGCAGCGTTGAAGTCAGCATGAACACTGAAGCTTTCTTT; V: TRBV29-1; size: .; J: TRBJ1-1; length: 13; D: .
CDR3: CASSSSGATPQNIQYF; DNA: TGTGCCAGCAGTTCTAGCGGGGCGACCCCCCAAAACATTCAGTACTTC; V: TRBV12-3/TRBV12-4; size: few; J: TRBJ2-4; length: 16; D: TRBD2
CDR3: CATIGTPTYNEQFF; DNA: TGTGCCACCATCGGGACCCCTACCTACAATGAGCAGTTCTTC; V: TRBV3-1; size: few; J: TRBJ2-1; length: 14; D: .
CDR3: CSASPGQRVNQPQHF; DNA: TGCAGTGCTTCCCCCGGACAGAGGGTAAATCAGCCCCAGCATTTT; V: TRBV20-1; size: .; J: TRBJ1-5; length: 15; D: .
CDR3: CASSLGAVMGGRFTEAFF; DNA: TGTGCCAGCAGCTTAGGAGCGGTAATGGGGGGGCGGTTCACTGAAGCTTTCTTT; V: TRBV7-6; size: .; J: TRBJ1-1; length: 18; D: .
CDR3: CASSSGSSTFYNEQFF; DNA: TGTGCCAGCAGTTCAGGGTCCAGCACCTTCTACAATGAGCAGTTCTTC; V: TRBV28; size: .; J: TRBJ2-1; length: 16; D: .
CDR3: CSARDRLGTDTQYF; DNA: TGCAGTGCTAGAGATCGCCTGGGGACAGATACGCAGTATTTT; V: TRBV20-1; size: few; J: TRBJ2-3; length: 14; D: .
CDR3: CASSSSAGYEQYF; DNA: TGTGCCAGCAGCTCCTCAGCGGGATACGAGCAGTACTTC; V: TRBV7-3; size: few; J: TRBJ2-7; length: 13; D: TRBD2
CDR3: CSALRDREQYF; DNA: TGCAGTGCCCTTCGGGACAGAGAGCAGTACTTC; V: TRBV20-1; size: .; J: TRBJ2-7; length: 11; D: TRBD1
CDR3: CASSWEARLSTYNEQFF; DNA: TGTGCCAGCAGCTGGGAAGCTAGATTAAGCACCTACAATGAGCAGTTCTTC; V: TRBV7-8; size: .; J: TRBJ2-1; length: 17; D: .
CDR3: CASRPGQGRDTGELFF; DNA: TGTGCCAGCAGACCTGGACAGGGGAGAGACACCGGGGAGCTGTTTTTT; V: TRBV12-3/TRBV12-4; size: .; J: TRBJ2-2; length: 16; D: TRBD1
CDR3: CASSQAVMVHGTNVLTF; DNA: TGCGCCAGCAGCCAAGCCGTAATGGTGCATGGGACCAACGTCCTGACTTTC; V: TRBV4-1; size: .; J: TRBJ2-6; length: 17; D: .
CDR3: CASSQERSASGTDTQYF; DNA: TGTGCCAGCAGCCAAGAGCGGTCGGCTAGCGGAACAGATACGCAGTATTTT; V: TRBV3-1; size: .; J: TRBJ2-3; length: 17; D: TRBD2
CDR3: CASSSQKGTEAFF; DNA: TGTGCCAGCTCATCCCAGAAGGGCACTGAAGCTTTCTTT; V: TRBV18; size: few; J: TRBJ1-1; length: 13; D: .
CDR3: CASSLGRFRDGVIYNEQFF; DNA: TGTGCCAGCAGCTTAGGGCGGTTTAGAGACGGAGTTATATACAATGAGCAGTTCTTC; V: TRBV7-3; size: few; J: TRBJ2-1; length: 19; D: .
CDR3: CASSQQGRGPPLHF; DNA: TGTGCCAGCAGCCAACAGGGGCGAGGTCCACCCCTCCACTTT; V: TRBV7-2; size: .; J: TRBJ1-6; length: 14; D: TRBD1
CDR3: CATTTVNTGELFF; DNA: TGTGCCACCACGACGGTGAACACCGGGGAGCTGTTTTTT; V: TRBV12-3/TRBV12-4; size: few; J: TRBJ2-2; length: 13; D: .
CDR3: CASSLIPGTSGGLNTGELFF; DNA: TGTGCCAGCAGCTTAATCCCCGGGACTAGCGGGGGCCTAAACACCGGGGAGCTGTTTTTT; V: TRBV5-6; size: few; J: TRBJ2-2; length: 20; D: TRBD2
CDR3: CASSLGSNRVIQYF; DNA: TGCGCCAGCAGCTTGGGTAGTAATCGCGTCATTCAGTACTTC; V: TRBV5-1; size: .; J: TRBJ2-4; length: 14; D: .
CDR3: CASSSKSSYEQYF; DNA: TGTGCCAGCTCATCCAAAAGCTCCTACGAGCAGTACTTC; V: TRBV18; size: few; J: TRBJ2-7; length: 13; D: .
CDR3: CASSPRQGWEAFF; DNA: TGTGCCAGCAGTCCGCGACAGGGATGGGAGGCTTTCTTT; V: TRBV27; size: .; J: TRBJ1-1; length: 13; D: TRBD1
CDR3: CASSRAGTHNEQFF; DNA: TGCGCCAGCAGCAGGGCCGGGACCCACAATGAGCAGTTCTTC; V: TRBV5-1; size: .; J: TRBJ2-1; length: 14; D: .
CDR3: CASSLGGVIYSYEQYF; DNA: TGTGCCAGCAGCTTGGGCGGGGTTATTTATTCCTACGAGCAGTACTTC; V: TRBV5-8; size: .; J: TRBJ2-7; length: 16; D: .
CDR3: CASEQGAWTGELFF; DNA: TGTGCCTCCGAACAGGGGGCTTGGACCGGGGAGCTGTTTTTT; V: TRBV10-3; size: .; J: TRBJ2-2; length: 14; D: TRBD1
CDR3: CASSLASTSALSTDTQYF; DNA: TGCGCCAGCAGCTTGGCCTCGACTAGCGCCCTGAGCACAGATACGCAGTATTTT; V: TRBV5-1; size: .; J: TRBJ2-3; length: 18; D: TRBD2
CDR3: CSVGVGVDEQFF; DNA: TGCAGCGTTGGAGTCGGGGTTGATGAGCAGTTCTTC; V: TRBV29-1; size: many; J: TRBJ2-1; length: 12; D: .